A single sample gave rise to the 16 T cell receptor beta chains below, sequenced in a study of cytomegalovirus exposure and HLA in healthy donors. The PCR was carried out with 60 Vbeta primers and 13 Jbeta primers. Generated by immunoSEQ multiplex PCR, the TCRdb table keeps only in-frame clones and is missing some. The repertoire holds approximately 170,000 clones, approximately 81% seen once, with 1.3% in the top ten. Sequenced material: PBMCs. The receptors originated from a middle-aged man in good health and CMV-seropositive.

Comments on this clone: This sample includes further DNA sequences coding for the same CDR3. The rearrangement links TRBV9 to TRBJ2-1; weak D call: TRBD2 (6 bases). CDR3 length equals 15 residues. V dropped 0 bases and J dropped 4 bases, with 11 bases sitting between them. CDR1 is SGDLS and CDR2 is YYNGEE in the germline V gene. CDR3 in amino acids: CASSVGGSGYNEQFF. CDR3 DNA: TGTGCCAGCAGCGTAGGGGGTAGCGGATACAATGAGCAGTTCTTC. The full variable domain, with the rest looked up from reference TRBV9 and TRBJ2-1, is DSGVTQTPKHLITATGQRVTLRCSPRSGDLSVYWYQQSLDQGLQFLIQYYNGEERAKGNILERFSAQQFPDLHSELNLSSLELGDSALYFCASSVGGSGYNEQFFGPGTRLTVL.

The V and J genes are TRBV29-1 and TRBJ1-2, with 7 bases fitting TRBD1. Germline V CDR1 and CDR2: SQVTM, ANQGSEA. The CDR3 consists of 14 residues. The V segment lost 3 bases and the J segment 8 bases; nucleotides outside the gene matches: 12. CDR3 protein: CSVEGQGGSGGYTF. The CDR3 nucleotides read TGCAGCGTTGAGGGTCAAGGGGGCTCTGGCGGCTACACCTTC.

The sample holds one count of this clone. V is TRBV30 and J is TRBJ2-7; 14 bases are a match to TRBD2. Germline trimming cut 2 bases from V and 7 bases from J; bases unmatched to any gene: 7. The CDR3 length is 15 residues. The germline V gene has CDR1 GTSNPN and CDR2 SVGIG (reference sequence). In nucleotides, the CDR3 is TGTGCCTGGAGTATGACTAGCGGGAGGGCCGGTGAGCAGTACTTC. This encodes CAWSMTSGRAGEQYF.

This clone turned up a few times. The rearrangement joins TRBV9 to TRBJ1-2, with D possibly matching TRBD1 (6 bases). The germline V gene encodes CDR1 SGDLS and CDR2 YYNGEE. This CDR3 has 15 residues. Trimming stripped 0 bases from V and 1 base from J, with 10 bases between. CDR3 amino acids: CASSVGQAGNYGYTF. CDR3 nucleotide sequence: TGTGCCAGCAGCGTAGGACAGGCTGGTAACTATGGCTACACCTTC. Drawing the rest from reference TRBV9 and TRBJ1-2, the complete variable domain is DSGVTQTPKHLITATGQRVTLRCSPRSGDLSVYWYQQSLDQGLQFLIQYYNGEERAKGNILERFSAQQFPDLHSELNLSSLELGDSALYFCASSVGQAGNYGYTFGSGTRLTVV.

V is TRBV4-1 and J is TRBJ2-3; 10 bases match TRBD2. The CDR3 covers 16 residues. The V gene end was trimmed by 4 bases and the J gene end by 4 bases; junction bases not matched to a gene: 8. Per the germline V gene, CDR1 is MGHRA and CDR2 is YSYEKL. The CDR3 sequence is CASSLVSGRAADTQYF. The DNA for the CDR3 is TGCGCCAGCAGCCTGGTGAGCGGGAGGGCCGCAGATACGCAGTATTTT.

This chain joins TRBV5-1 and TRBJ2-1; 10 nucleotides align to TRBD2. This CDR3 is 13 amino acids long. The V gene end was trimmed by 10 bases and the J gene end by 6 bases; junction bases not matched to a gene: 7. Germline V gene data show CDR1 as SGHRS and CDR2 as YFSETQ. CDR3 in amino acids: CASGSGRGNEQFF. DNA for the CDR3: TGCGCCTCAGGCAGCGGGAGGGGCAATGAGCAGTTCTTC.

This clone was observed a few times. The chain uses TRBV28 and TRBJ1-1; 7 bases align to TRBD1. With V trimmed by 7 bases and J by 1 base, 12 bases remained unmatched. The CDR3 consists of 16 residues. Germline V gene data show CDR1 as MDHEN and CDR2 as SYDVKM. The CDR3 DNA is TGTGCCAGCACGATCCTGCAAGGGACAGCGAACACTGAAGCTTTCTTT. The encoded protein is CASTILQGTANTEAFF. Combining the CDR3 with reference TRBV28 and TRBJ1-1 gives the whole variable domain DVKVTQSSRYLVKRTGEKVFLECVQDMDHENMFWYRQDPGLGLRLIYFSYDVKMKEKGDIPEGYSVSREKKERFSLILESASTNQTSMYLCASTILQGTANTEAFFGQGTRLTVV.

The chain couples TRBV2 to TRBJ2-1; TRBD1 agrees at 7 bases. The CDR3 consists of 16 residues. CDR1 and CDR2 from the germline V gene are SNHLY and FYNNEI. The trim removed 6 bases at V and 2 bases at J, leaving 10 bases unmatched. The CDR3 is CASSRSGQSPYNEQFF. In DNA, the CDR3 is TGTGCCAGCAGCCGATCGGGACAGTCCCCCTACAATGAGCAGTTCTTC. Using reference TRBV2 and TRBJ2-1 for the parts outside the CDR3, the full variable domain is EPEVTQTPSHQVTQMGQEVILRCVPISNHLYFYWYRQILGQKVEFLVSFYNNEISEKSEIFDDQFSVERPDGSNFTLKIRSTKLEDSAMYFCASSRSGQSPYNEQFFGPGTRLTVL.

The chain couples TRBV30 to TRBJ1-4; D remains unclear. Trimming pared 5 bases from V and 7 bases from J, leaving 5 bases between. The CDR3 is 10 amino acids. Germline lookup yields CDR1 GTSNPN and CDR2 SVGIG (reference sequence). The CDR3 DNA follows: TGTGCCTGGTCCAGTGAAAAACTGTTTTTT. It codes for CAWSSEKLFF.

The chain combines TRBV28 with TRBJ1-4; D is unclear. This CDR3 is built from 14 residues. V was pared by 3 bases and J by 4 bases, with 9 bases between. From germline, CDR1 is MDHEN and CDR2 SYDVKM. The CDR3 DNA follows: TGTGCCAGCAGTTTGCGAGCGCGTAATGAAAAACTGTTTTTT. Translated, it gives CASSLRARNEKLFF.

The chain employs TRBV5-1 and TRBJ1-3; D might be TRBD1 (6 bases). This CDR3 is built from 16 residues. Germline V gene sequence: CDR1 SGHRS, CDR2 YFSETQ. With 4 bases removed from V and 0 bases from J, the gap between germline ends came to 14 bases. CDR3 bases: TGCGCCAGCAGCCCCCTGGACAGTTCCTCTGGAAACACCATATATTTT. Residues: CASSPLDSSSGNTIYF.

The chain uses TRBV28 and TRBJ1-1, with D uncertain. V gave up 3 bases and J gave up 8 bases, with 7 bases separating them. The CDR3 extends over 11 amino acids. Germline values: CDR1 MDHEN, CDR2 SYDVKM. Here the CDR3 reads CASSFGSEAFF. The CDR3 DNA reads TGTGCCAGCAGTTTTGGCTCCGAAGCTTTCTTT. The entire variable domain, with the rest obtained from reference TRBV28 and TRBJ1-1, is as follows: DVKVTQSSRYLVKRTGEKVFLECVQDMDHENMFWYRQDPGLGLRLIYFSYDVKMKEKGDIPEGYSVSREKKERFSLILESASTNQTSMYLCASSFGSEAFFGQGTRLTVV.

The V and J genes are TRBV6-6 and TRBJ1-5; D unclear. Germline CDR1 MNHNY, CDR2 SVGAGI (reference sequence). The CDR3 covers 14 residues. V was trimmed by 0 bases and J by 7 bases, leaving 10 bases between them. CDR3 region: CASSYSKVGQPQHF. DNA for the CDR3: TGTGCCAGCAGTTACTCGAAGGTCGGGCAGCCCCAGCATTTT.

V gene TRBV6-1 combines with J gene TRBJ1-1; the D is unclear. Per germline, CDR1 MNHNS and CDR2 SASEGT. There are 13 residues in the CDR3. V was pared by 11 bases and J by 0 bases, with 13 bases between. CDR3 in DNA: TGTGCCGGCGGGGAGGGCATGAACACTGAAGCTTTCTTT. Amino acids: CAGGEGMNTEAFF.

The chain links TRBV4-2 to TRBJ2-1; possible D gene TRBD2, 6 bases. The CDR3 length is 15 residues. Trimming took off 2 bases at V and 5 bases at J, with 13 bases between the two ends. CDR1 is LGHNA, CDR2 YNFKEQ, per germline. DNA of the CDR3: TGTGCCAGCAGCCAACCGACTAGAGAGGACAATGAGCAGTTCTTC. Its translation: CASSQPTREDNEQFF.

The chain uses TRBV29-1 and TRBJ2-1; TRBD2 matches 12 bases. The CDR3 loop spans 14 amino acids. The junction had 2 bases not matched to a gene; V was cut back by 4 bases and J by 4 bases. Germline V lookup: CDR1 SQVTM, CDR2 ANQGSEA. CDR3 amino acids: CSVAGTSGYNEQFF. The CDR3 coding sequence is TGCAGCGTTGCCGGGACTAGCGGGTACAATGAGCAGTTCTTC.